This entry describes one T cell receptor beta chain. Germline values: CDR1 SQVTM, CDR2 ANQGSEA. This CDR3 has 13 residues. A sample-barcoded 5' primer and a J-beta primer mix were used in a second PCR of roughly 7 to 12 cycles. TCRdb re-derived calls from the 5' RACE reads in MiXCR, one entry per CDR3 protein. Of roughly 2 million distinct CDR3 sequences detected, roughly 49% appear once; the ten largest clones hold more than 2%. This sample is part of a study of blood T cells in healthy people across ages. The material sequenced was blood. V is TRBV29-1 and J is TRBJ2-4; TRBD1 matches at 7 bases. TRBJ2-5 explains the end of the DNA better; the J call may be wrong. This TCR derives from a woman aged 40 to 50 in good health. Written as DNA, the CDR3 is TGCGGCGCCGCAGACAGGGCCCCAGAGACCCAGTACTTC. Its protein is CGAADRAPETQYF.